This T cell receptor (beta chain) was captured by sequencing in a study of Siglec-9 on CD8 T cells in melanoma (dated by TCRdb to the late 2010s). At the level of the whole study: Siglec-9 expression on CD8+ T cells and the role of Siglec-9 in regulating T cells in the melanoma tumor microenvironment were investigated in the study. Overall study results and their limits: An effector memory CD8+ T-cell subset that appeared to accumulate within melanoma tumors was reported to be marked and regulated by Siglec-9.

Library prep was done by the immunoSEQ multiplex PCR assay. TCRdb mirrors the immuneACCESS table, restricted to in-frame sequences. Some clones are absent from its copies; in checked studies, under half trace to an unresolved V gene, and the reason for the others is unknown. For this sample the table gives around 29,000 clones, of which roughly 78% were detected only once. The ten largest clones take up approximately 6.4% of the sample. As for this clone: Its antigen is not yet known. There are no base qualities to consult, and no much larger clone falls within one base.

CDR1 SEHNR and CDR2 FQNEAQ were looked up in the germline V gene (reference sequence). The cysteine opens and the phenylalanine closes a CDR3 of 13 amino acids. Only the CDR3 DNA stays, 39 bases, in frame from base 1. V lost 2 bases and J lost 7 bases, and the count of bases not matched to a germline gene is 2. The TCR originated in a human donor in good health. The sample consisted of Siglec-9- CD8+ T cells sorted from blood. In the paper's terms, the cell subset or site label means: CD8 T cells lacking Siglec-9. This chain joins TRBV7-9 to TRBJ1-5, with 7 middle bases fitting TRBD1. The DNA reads TGTGCCAGCAGCTTACAGGGGGACCAGCCCCAGCATTTT. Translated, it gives CASSLQGDQPQHF.